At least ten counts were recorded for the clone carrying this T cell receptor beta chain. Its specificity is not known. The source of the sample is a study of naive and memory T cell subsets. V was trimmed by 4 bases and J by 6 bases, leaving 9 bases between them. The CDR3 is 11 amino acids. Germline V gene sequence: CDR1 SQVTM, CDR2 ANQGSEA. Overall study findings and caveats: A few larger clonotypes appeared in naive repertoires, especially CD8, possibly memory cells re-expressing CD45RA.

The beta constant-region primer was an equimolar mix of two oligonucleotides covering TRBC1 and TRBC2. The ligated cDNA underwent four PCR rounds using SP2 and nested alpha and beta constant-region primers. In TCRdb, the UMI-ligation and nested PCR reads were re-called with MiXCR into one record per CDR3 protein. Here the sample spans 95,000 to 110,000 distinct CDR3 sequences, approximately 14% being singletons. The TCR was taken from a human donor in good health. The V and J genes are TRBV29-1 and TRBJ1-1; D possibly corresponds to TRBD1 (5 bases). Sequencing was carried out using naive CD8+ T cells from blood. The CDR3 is CSVVRGPEAFF. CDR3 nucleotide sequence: TGCAGCGTTGTTAGGGGCCCTGAAGCTTTCTTT.